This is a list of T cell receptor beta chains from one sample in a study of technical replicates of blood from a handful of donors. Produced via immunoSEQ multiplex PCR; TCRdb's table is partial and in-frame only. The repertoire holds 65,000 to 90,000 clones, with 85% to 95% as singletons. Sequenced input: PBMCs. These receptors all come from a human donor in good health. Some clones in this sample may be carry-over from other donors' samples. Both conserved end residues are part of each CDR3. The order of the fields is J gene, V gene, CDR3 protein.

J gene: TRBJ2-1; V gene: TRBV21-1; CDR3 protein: CASSKASGRAFEQFF
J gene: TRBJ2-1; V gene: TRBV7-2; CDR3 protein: CASSPGAGVWNEQFF
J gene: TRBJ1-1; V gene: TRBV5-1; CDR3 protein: CASSFLQGNTEAFF
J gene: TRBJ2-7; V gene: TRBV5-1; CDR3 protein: CASSWGASGSYEQYF
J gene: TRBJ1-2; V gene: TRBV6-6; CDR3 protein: CASSSGTTNYGYTF
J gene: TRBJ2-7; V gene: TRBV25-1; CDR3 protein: CASSELGQGGNEQYF
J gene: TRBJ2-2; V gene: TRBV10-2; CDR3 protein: CASRGGGTFTGELFF
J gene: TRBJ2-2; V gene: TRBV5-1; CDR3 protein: CASSLAAGANTGELFF
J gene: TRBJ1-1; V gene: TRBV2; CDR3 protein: CATGRAKQNTEAFF
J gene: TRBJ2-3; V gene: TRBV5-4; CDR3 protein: CASSLERGGRDTQYF
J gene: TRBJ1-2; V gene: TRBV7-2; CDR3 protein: CASSFGGVDGYTF
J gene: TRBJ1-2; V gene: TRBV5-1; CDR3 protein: CASSRSPREGEEGYTF
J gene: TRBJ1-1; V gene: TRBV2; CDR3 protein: CASRADRNTEAFF
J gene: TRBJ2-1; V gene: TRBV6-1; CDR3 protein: CASSGMKPAGGVDEQFF
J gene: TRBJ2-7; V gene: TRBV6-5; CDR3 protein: CASSKGQGAYEQYF
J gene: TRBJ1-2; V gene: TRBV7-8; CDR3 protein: CASSLDRGFGYTF
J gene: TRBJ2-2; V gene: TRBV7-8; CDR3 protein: CAIKLGAGGNTGELFF
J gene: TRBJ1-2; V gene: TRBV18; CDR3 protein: CASSQGGVNYGYTF
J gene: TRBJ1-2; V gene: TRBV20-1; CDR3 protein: CSTAPYGYTF
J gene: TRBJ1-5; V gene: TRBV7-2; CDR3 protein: CASSRQGLTNQPQHF
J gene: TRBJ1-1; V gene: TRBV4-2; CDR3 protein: CASSQPSGQAEAFF
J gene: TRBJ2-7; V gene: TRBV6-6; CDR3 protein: CASSQGDFGEQYF
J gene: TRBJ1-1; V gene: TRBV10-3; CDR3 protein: CAISQGWGGPFRTGAFF